This T cell receptor (beta chain) was identified during a study of CD8 T cells in Susac syndrome. The CDR3 consists of 15 residues. Germline values: CDR1 MNHEY, CDR2 SVGAGI. The V end lost 7 bases, the J end lost 1 base, and 16 bases lay between the germline ends. Random hexamers were used to reverse transcribe roughly 0.45 to 1 ug of RNA. A single record per CDR3 protein comes from TCRdb applying MiXCR to the immunoSEQ multiplex PCR reads. The sample holds 250,000 to 350,000 distinct CDR3 sequences; under 95% are singletons and the top ten take about 0.07%. The T cells that were sequenced for TCR beta were CD8+ and CD4+ cells from blood. In contrast to the negatively isolated CD8+ and CD4+ T cells, TEMRA cells were FACS-enriched.

Sample: CD4+ T cells from PBMCs. The receptor's source is a human donor with multiple sclerosis. The V call is TRBV6-5, the J call TRBJ1-1; the D gene is possibly TRBD1 (5 bases). In DNA form, the CDR3 reads TGTGCCAGCATTAGGGACGCTCTCACGAACACTGAAGCTTTCTTT. It codes for CASIRDALTNTEAFF.